This T cell receptor (beta chain) was identified during a study of cytomegalovirus exposure and HLA in healthy donors. Study in general: From HLA-typed donors, an early data release held 70 million to 100 million unique TCRs. Study findings and constraints: Presence/absence comparisons presumed near-even sequencing depth among donors. Later, an analysis showed that TCR beta chains associated with HLA were more clonally expanded than others that were equally common.

With regard to this clone: What it recognizes is unknown.

V was shortened by 4 bases and J by 2 bases, with 11 bases between the two germline ends. Germline V gene sequence: CDR1 MNHEY, CDR2 SVGAGI. There are 14 residues in the CDR3. Use of 60 Vbeta and 13 Jbeta primers characterized the PCR. Sequenced by immunoSEQ multiplex PCR; TCRdb stores in-frame clones only, minus some. The table has more than 90,000 clones, around four fifths seen once. Donors were nominally healthy when sampled, though unrecorded immune exposures were likely. V and J are TRBV6-5 and TRBJ1-2, with D perhaps TRBD1 (5 bases). This TCR was recovered from a woman in her 40s in good health and CMV-seropositive. Material: PBMCs. CDR3 residues: CASSSDTFNYGYTF. CDR3 DNA: TGTGCCAGCAGTTCGGACACATTCAACTATGGCTACACCTTC.